A single sample is the source of the 24 T cell receptor beta chains below, sequenced in a study of cytomegalovirus exposure and HLA in healthy donors. The study ran its PCR with 60 Vbeta and 13 Jbeta primers. Libraries were prepared by immunoSEQ multiplex PCR; TCRdb keeps only in-frame clonotypes and omits some of them. The repertoire includes fewer than 200,000 clones, roughly 71% of them detected once, and just under 3% sits in the top ten. The sequencing sample was made of PBMCs. The receptor set was obtained from a woman aged 45-60 years in good health and CMV-seropositive.

The chain carries TRBV5-1 and TRBJ2-3, with TRBD2 matching 13 bases. Trimming removed 0 bases from V and 6 bases from J; junction bases left unmatched: 7. Per the germline V gene, CDR1 is SGHRS and CDR2 is YFSETQ. The CDR3 length is 17 residues. CDR3 protein: CASSLAGGLAGADTQYF. The DNA of the CDR3 is TGCGCCAGCAGCTTGGCCGGAGGACTAGCGGGGGCCGATACGCAGTATTTT.

This clone was recorded once. CDR3 residues: CASSSGVAGELFF. In DNA form, the CDR3 reads TGCGCCAGCAGTAGCGGGGTCGCCGGGGAGCTGTTTTTT. This sequence joins TRBV10-2 and TRBJ2-2; 7 bases are shared with TRBD2. The V and J ends lost 5 bases and 6 bases, in that order; junction bases with no gene match: 3. The CDR3 covers 13 residues. Germline-derived CDR1 and CDR2 are WSHSY and SAAADI.

This clone was counted a few times. V gene TRBV2 combines with J gene TRBJ2-3; D gene uncertain. With 4 bases removed from V and 2 bases from J, the gap between germline ends came to 10 bases. The CDR3 sequence is 14 residues long. Germline lookup yields CDR1 SNHLY and CDR2 FYNNEI. CDR3 coding DNA: TGTGCCAGCAGTGCCCCCTCTTTCACAGATACGCAGTATTTT. It is translated as CASSAPSFTDTQYF.

V usage is TRBV30 and J usage is TRBJ1-2; D possibly corresponds to TRBD1 (6 bases). The CDR3 extends over 12 amino acids. Trimming took 2 bases from V and 7 from J, leaving 11 bases between them. CDR1 and CDR2 from the germline V gene are GTSNPN and SVGIG (reference sequence). CDR3 region: CAWSPGQGGYTF. In DNA form, the CDR3 reads TGTGCCTGGAGTCCGGGACAAGGTGGCTACACCTTC.

This rearrangement joins TRBV7-9 to TRBJ2-2; TRBD1 agrees at 9 bases. V was pared by 2 bases and J by 4 bases, with 14 bases of the junction left unmatched. This CDR3 comprises 19 residues. Germline V gene data show CDR1 as SEHNR and CDR2 as FQNEAQ (reference sequence). The CDR3 reads CASSLIGTGSKWGTGELFF. In DNA, the CDR3 is TGTGCCAGCAGCTTAATCGGGACAGGGTCGAAGTGGGGCACCGGGGAGCTGTTTTTT.

This clone was picked up a small number of times. V is TRBV18 and J is TRBJ1-2, with D maybe TRBD1 (6 bases). Germline V CDR1 and CDR2: KGHSH, LQKENI. Deletions cut 6 bases from V and 12 bases from J, with 14 bases between. The CDR3 is 11 amino acids. The CDR3 here is CASSPGTSNTF. CDR3 coding DNA: TGTGCCAGCTCCCCTGGGACATCGAACACCTTC.

The chain has TRBV5-1 and TRBJ2-1; the D gene is possibly TRBD2 (7 bases). The CDR3 loop spans 16 amino acids. Germline V CDR1 and CDR2: SGHRS, YFSETQ. Trimming shortened V by 0 bases and J by 6 bases, and 16 bases separated the two germline ends. CDR3 residues: CASSLDPSGGPNEQFF. The CDR3, as DNA: TGCGCCAGCAGCTTGGACCCTTCCGGGGGGCCCAATGAGCAGTTCTTC. Full variable domain (outside the CDR3, taken from reference TRBV5-1 and TRBJ2-1): KAGVTQTPRYLIKTRGQQVTLSCSPISGHRSVSWYQQTPGQGLQFLFEYFSETQRNKGNFPGRFSGRQFSNSRSEMNVSTLELGDSALYLCASSLDPSGGPNEQFFGPGTRLTVL.

This chain joins TRBV6-5 and TRBJ1-6; possible D gene TRBD1, 6 bases. Germline CDR1 MNHEY, CDR2 SVGAGI. V was trimmed by 6 bases and J by 6 bases, leaving 15 bases between them. There are 15 residues in the CDR3. CDR3 sequence reads: CASRSPRGGNSPLHF. DNA for the CDR3: TGTGCCAGCAGATCCCCCAGAGGGGGTAATTCACCCCTCCACTTT.

The rearrangement links TRBV19 to TRBJ1-2, with 8 bases matching TRBD1. Trimming at V came to 6 bases and at J to 8 bases, leaving 11 bases not matched to a gene. CDR1 is LNHDA, CDR2 SQIVND, per germline (reference sequence). The CDR3 contains 14 residues. CDR3 loop: CASSGQGSWSGYTF. In DNA, the CDR3 is TGTGCCAGTAGCGGACAGGGTTCTTGGAGCGGCTACACCTTC.

The chain joins TRBV5-4 to TRBJ2-3, with 12 bases lining up with TRBD2. Looked up from germline, CDR1 is SGHNT and CDR2 is YYREEE (reference sequence). The junction had 5 bases not matched to a gene; V was cut back by 1 base and J by 5 bases. The CDR3 has 16 amino acids. The CDR3 DNA sequence: TGTGCCAGCAGCTTGCCTAGCGGGGGGGCCCGAGATACGCAGTATTTT. This sequence encodes CASSLPSGGARDTQYF.

Turning to this clone: Relative to the germline gene, one junction end is altered; a read error may explain this. The genes are TRBV5-4 and TRBJ1-2, with D possibly TRBD1 on 6 matching bases. This CDR3 is 12 amino acids long. The germline CDR1 and CDR2 sequences are SGHNT and YYREEE (reference sequence). The CDR3: CASSSDRPGYAF. The DNA for the CDR3 is TGTGCCAGCAGCTCCGACAGGCCTGGCTACGCCTTC.

Written as DNA, the CDR3 is TGCAGTGCCCCGGGTGTTGGCTACACCTTC. Residues: CSAPGVGYTF. J is TRBJ1-2 and V is TRBV20-1; D is unresolved. The CDR3 spans 10 residues. Trimming removed 6 bases from V and 7 bases from J, with 9 bases in between. Per the germline V gene, CDR1 is DFQATT and CDR2 is SNEGSKA (reference sequence).

The chain has TRBV7-8 and TRBJ1-6; the D gene is possibly TRBD1 (6 bases). CDR3 size: 15 residues. CDR1 and CDR2 (germline): SGHVS, FQNEAQ. The V gene lost 2 bases and the J gene lost 2 bases, with 7 bases spanning the gap. CDR3 nucleotide sequence: TGTGCCAGCAGCTTAACAGGGACCTATAATTCACCCCTCCACTTT. It codes for CASSLTGTYNSPLHF.

The chain uses TRBV5-1 and TRBJ1-2; D is unresolved. The CDR3 runs to 13 residues. Deletions cut 1 base from V and 6 bases from J, with 10 bases between. The germline gives CDR1 SGHRS, CDR2 YFSETQ. The CDR3 DNA sequence: TGCGCCAGCAGCTTGACTCCGAGGGATGGCTACACCTTC. It codes for CASSLTPRDGYTF.

This chain links TRBV12-5 with TRBJ1-4; TRBD1 might be the D (5 bases). The CDR3 has 15 amino acids. The germline V gene encodes CDR1 LGHNT and CDR2 FRNRAP. V shed 1 base and J shed 8 bases, with 14 bases lying between them. The CDR3 region is CASGLGTLSKEKLFF. CDR3 DNA sequence: TGTGCTAGTGGTTTGGGGACACTCAGCAAGGAAAAACTGTTTTTT.

This clone was seen a handful of times. The chain employs TRBV2 and TRBJ2-1; possibly TRBD2 for D (6 bases). Trimming pared 3 bases from V and 10 bases from J, leaving 7 bases between. This CDR3 comprises 11 residues. CDR1 SNHLY and CDR2 FYNNEI come from the germline V gene. The CDR3 coding sequence is TGTGCCAGCAGTGATGGGGGGGAGCAGTTCTTC. It yields the protein CASSDGGEQFF.

The chain couples TRBV6-4 to TRBJ2-2; 8 positions match TRBD1. The V segment lost 6 bases and the J segment 6 bases; nucleotides outside the gene matches: 3. CDR3 length: 13 amino acids. Germline V gives CDR1 MRHNA, CDR2 SNTAGT. In DNA form, the CDR3 reads TGTGCCAGCAGCTCACAGGGGGCCGGGGAGCTGTTTTTT. Translation: CASSSQGAGELFF.

This chain links TRBV5-4 with TRBJ2-1; 10 bases are a match to TRBD2. Germline V gene data show CDR1 as SGHNT and CDR2 as YYREEE (reference sequence). V lost 0 bases and J lost 6; bases outside the gene matches: 6. The CDR3 runs to 16 residues. CDR3 loop: CASSLGGAGGFNEQFF. DNA of the CDR3: TGTGCCAGCAGCTTGGGAGGAGCGGGGGGGTTCAATGAGCAGTTCTTC.

V usage is TRBV7-8 and J usage is TRBJ2-3, with 7 bases lining up with TRBD1. The germline CDR1 and CDR2 sequences are SGHVS and FQNEAQ. The CDR3 has 17 residues. Trimming at V came to 1 base and at J to 3 bases, leaving 10 bases not matched to a gene. The CDR3 sequence is CASSLGQGKSLTDTQYF. The CDR3 DNA is TGTGCCAGCAGCTTAGGACAGGGAAAGAGCCTTACAGATACGCAGTATTTT.

The V and J genes are TRBV9 and TRBJ2-3, with 7 bases identical to TRBD1. Germline CDR1 and CDR2: SGDLS and YYNGEE. J lost 0 bases, V lost 5 bases, and 9 bases had no gene match. The CDR3 totals 16 residues. The CDR3 DNA follows: TGTGCCAGCAGTGCACTGGGACAGATCAGCACAGATACGCAGTATTTT. This translates into CASSALGQISTDTQYF.

The rearrangement uses TRBV6-1 and TRBJ2-2; 7 bases line up with TRBD1. The CDR3 length is 13 residues. Trimming took 8 bases from V and 5 from J; bases not matched to a gene: 5. Germline V gene sequence: CDR1 MNHNS, CDR2 SASEGT. The CDR3 here is CASDRVRTGELFF. In nucleotides, the CDR3 is TGTGCCAGCGACAGGGTTCGAACCGGGGAGCTGTTTTTT.

V is TRBV5-4 and J is TRBJ2-2, with 11 bases identical to TRBD2. This CDR3 spans 15 amino acids. Germline V gives CDR1 SGHNT, CDR2 YYREEE (reference sequence). J was trimmed by 6 bases and V by 4 bases; bases with no gene match: 5. CDR3 in amino acids: CASSRLAGGPGELFF. In DNA form, the CDR3 reads TGTGCCAGCAGCCGTTTAGCGGGGGGGCCCGGGGAGCTGTTTTTT. Full variable domain (missing parts from reference TRBV5-4 and TRBJ2-2): ETGVTQSPTHLIKTRGQQVTLRCSSQSGHNTVSWYQQALGQGPQFIFQYYREEENGRGNFPPRFSGLQFPNYSSELNVNALELDDSALYLCASSRLAGGPGELFFGEGSRLTVL.

The sample holds a few counts of this clone. V usage is TRBV27 and J usage is TRBJ1-2; D call uncertain. V lost 0 bases and J 0 bases, leaving 11 bases between the germline ends. Germline lookup yields CDR1 MNHEY and CDR2 SMNVEV (reference sequence). The CDR3 has 16 amino acids. The CDR3 bases are TGTGCCAGCAGTTTATCGTGGGGAGAAGCTAACTATGGCTACACCTTC. This gives the protein CASSLSWGEANYGYTF.

The V call is TRBV5-1, the J call TRBJ2-3; 12 positions match TRBD2. Per the germline V gene, CDR1 is SGHRS and CDR2 is YFSETQ. V gave up 6 bases and J gave up 4 bases; unmatched junction bases: 6. The CDR3 length is 15 residues. In nucleotides, the CDR3 is TGCGCCAGCAAACTAGCGGGGGGCTCCCCAGATACGCAGTATTTT. Residues: CASKLAGGSPDTQYF.